A single sample is the source of the 11 T cell receptor beta chains below, sequenced in a study of shared T cell receptors in the human thymus. Clones were sequenced by immunoSEQ multiplex PCR, and TCRdb holds only the in-frame ones, with some missing. Found here are fewer than 700,000 clones, roughly 88% of them singletons; the top ten hold around 0.01%. The same sample was also studied in work on human thymus T cells.

The sample taken for sequencing was thymocytes. The origin of the receptors is a boy in the first two years of life with a congenital heart defect.

This chain uses TRBV5-1 with TRBJ2-7; 11 bases agree with TRBD2. V gave up 3 bases and J gave up 2 bases; unmatched junction bases: 4. The CDR3 contains 15 residues. Germline loops: CDR1 SGHRS, CDR2 YFSETQ. CDR3 bases: TGCGCCAGCAGCTCAACACTAGCGGGAGCCTACGAGCAGTACTTC. Translation: CASSSTLAGAYEQYF.

J is TRBJ2-3 and V is TRBV5-4; 7 bases agree with TRBD1. CDR3 length: 14 amino acids. The V segment lost 2 bases and the J segment 6 bases; nucleotides outside the gene matches: 6. The germline V gene has CDR1 SGHNT and CDR2 YYREEE (reference sequence). For the CDR3, the DNA is TGTGCCAGCAGCTTAGGGACAGAGTGGGATACGCAGTATTTT. Protein sequence: CASSLGTEWDTQYF. Based on the CDR3 plus reference TRBV5-4 and TRBJ2-3, the full variable domain is ETGVTQSPTHLIKTRGQQVTLRCSSQSGHNTVSWYQQALGQGPQFIFQYYREEENGRGNFPPRFSGLQFPNYSSELNVNALELDDSALYLCASSLGTEWDTQYFGPGTRLTVL.

The rearrangement links TRBV6-5 to TRBJ1-2, with 8 nucleotides matching TRBD1. J was trimmed by 4 bases and V by 5 bases; bases with no gene match: 6. CDR3 size: 14 residues. Germline CDR1 MNHEY, CDR2 SVGAGI. In nucleotides, the CDR3 is TGTGCCAGCAGTCCGGACAGGGAAGGCTATGGCTACACCTTC. It codes for CASSPDREGYGYTF.

CDR3 in amino acids: CATSRTTSSYEQYF. CDR3 coding DNA: TGTGCCACCAGCAGGACTACTAGCTCCTACGAGCAGTACTTC. This rearrangement joins TRBV15 to TRBJ2-7; the D gene is possibly TRBD2 (5 bases). The CDR3 loop spans 14 amino acids. Per the germline V gene, CDR1 is LNHNV and CDR2 is YYDKDF (reference sequence). V lost 3 bases and J 0 bases, leaving 9 bases between the germline ends.

The V call is TRBV6-5, the J call TRBJ1-5; D uncertain. CDR1 MNHEY and CDR2 SVGAGI come from the germline V gene. Trimming took off 7 bases at V and 11 bases at J, with 15 bases between the two ends. This CDR3 region has 12 residues. As DNA, the CDR3 is TGTGCCAGCATGTGCGAGATTTCTGCCCAGCATTTT. Encoded protein: CASMCEISAQHF.

This rearrangement joins TRBV5-1 to TRBJ2-1, with 12 bases lining up with TRBD2. The CDR3 runs to 22 residues. J was trimmed by 4 bases and V by 3 bases; bases with no gene match: 23. Germline CDR1 SGHRS, CDR2 YFSETQ. The CDR3 sequence: CASSYPGGDTTSGSGAYNEQFF. CDR3 sequence (DNA): TGCGCCAGCAGCTACCCGGGAGGGGACACGACTAGCGGGAGTGGGGCATACAATGAGCAGTTCTTC.

This CDR3 is CASRPNRGLSGELFF. The CDR3 DNA reads as TGTGCCAGCAGACCAAACAGGGGGCTGTCTGGGGAGCTGTTTTTT. This chain joins TRBV7-9 and TRBJ2-2; 9 nucleotides agree with TRBD1. Per germline, CDR1 SEHNR and CDR2 FQNEAQ (reference sequence). This CDR3 has 15 residues. V gave up 6 bases and J gave up 8 bases; unmatched junction bases: 10.

V and J are TRBV30 and TRBJ2-1, with 7 bases aligning to TRBD2. CDR1 is GTSNPN, CDR2 SVGIG, per germline (reference sequence). This CDR3 region has 16 residues. The V segment lost 1 base and the J segment 3 bases; nucleotides outside the gene matches: 9. The CDR3, as DNA: TGTGCCTGGAGTGAGGGGAGGGGACGCCTCTACAATGAGCAGTTCTTC. Its protein is CAWSEGRGRLYNEQFF.

The chain links TRBV4-3 to TRBJ2-7, with 8 bases fitting TRBD1. V was pared by 0 bases and J by 4 bases, with 5 bases of the junction left unmatched. Germline values: CDR1 LGHNA, CDR2 YSLEER. The CDR3 is made up of 15 amino acids. CDR3 residues: CASSQEETGVYEQYF. The CDR3 DNA is TGCGCCAGCAGCCAAGAAGAGACAGGGGTGTACGAGCAGTACTTC.

This chain joins TRBV6-5 and TRBJ2-7; the match to TRBD2 covers 8 bases. V was pared by 5 bases and J by 6 bases, with 6 bases of the junction left unmatched. Germline V gene data show CDR1 as MNHEY and CDR2 as SVGAGI. The CDR3 covers 13 residues. CDR3 amino acids: CASSPRGGGEQYF. The CDR3 bases are TGTGCCAGCAGTCCCCGGGGGGGAGGCGAGCAGTACTTC.

This clone was observed a single time. The chain employs TRBV5-4 and TRBJ2-5, with TRBD2 matching over 10 bases. The ends lost 0 bases at V and 0 bases at J; junction bases unmatched: 8. The CDR3 runs 18 residues. In germline, CDR1 is SGHNT, CDR2 YYREEE (reference sequence). CDR3 region: CASSLAAGTSAYQETQYF. CDR3 nucleotides: TGTGCCAGCAGCTTGGCTGCGGGGACTAGCGCCTACCAAGAGACCCAGTACTTC.